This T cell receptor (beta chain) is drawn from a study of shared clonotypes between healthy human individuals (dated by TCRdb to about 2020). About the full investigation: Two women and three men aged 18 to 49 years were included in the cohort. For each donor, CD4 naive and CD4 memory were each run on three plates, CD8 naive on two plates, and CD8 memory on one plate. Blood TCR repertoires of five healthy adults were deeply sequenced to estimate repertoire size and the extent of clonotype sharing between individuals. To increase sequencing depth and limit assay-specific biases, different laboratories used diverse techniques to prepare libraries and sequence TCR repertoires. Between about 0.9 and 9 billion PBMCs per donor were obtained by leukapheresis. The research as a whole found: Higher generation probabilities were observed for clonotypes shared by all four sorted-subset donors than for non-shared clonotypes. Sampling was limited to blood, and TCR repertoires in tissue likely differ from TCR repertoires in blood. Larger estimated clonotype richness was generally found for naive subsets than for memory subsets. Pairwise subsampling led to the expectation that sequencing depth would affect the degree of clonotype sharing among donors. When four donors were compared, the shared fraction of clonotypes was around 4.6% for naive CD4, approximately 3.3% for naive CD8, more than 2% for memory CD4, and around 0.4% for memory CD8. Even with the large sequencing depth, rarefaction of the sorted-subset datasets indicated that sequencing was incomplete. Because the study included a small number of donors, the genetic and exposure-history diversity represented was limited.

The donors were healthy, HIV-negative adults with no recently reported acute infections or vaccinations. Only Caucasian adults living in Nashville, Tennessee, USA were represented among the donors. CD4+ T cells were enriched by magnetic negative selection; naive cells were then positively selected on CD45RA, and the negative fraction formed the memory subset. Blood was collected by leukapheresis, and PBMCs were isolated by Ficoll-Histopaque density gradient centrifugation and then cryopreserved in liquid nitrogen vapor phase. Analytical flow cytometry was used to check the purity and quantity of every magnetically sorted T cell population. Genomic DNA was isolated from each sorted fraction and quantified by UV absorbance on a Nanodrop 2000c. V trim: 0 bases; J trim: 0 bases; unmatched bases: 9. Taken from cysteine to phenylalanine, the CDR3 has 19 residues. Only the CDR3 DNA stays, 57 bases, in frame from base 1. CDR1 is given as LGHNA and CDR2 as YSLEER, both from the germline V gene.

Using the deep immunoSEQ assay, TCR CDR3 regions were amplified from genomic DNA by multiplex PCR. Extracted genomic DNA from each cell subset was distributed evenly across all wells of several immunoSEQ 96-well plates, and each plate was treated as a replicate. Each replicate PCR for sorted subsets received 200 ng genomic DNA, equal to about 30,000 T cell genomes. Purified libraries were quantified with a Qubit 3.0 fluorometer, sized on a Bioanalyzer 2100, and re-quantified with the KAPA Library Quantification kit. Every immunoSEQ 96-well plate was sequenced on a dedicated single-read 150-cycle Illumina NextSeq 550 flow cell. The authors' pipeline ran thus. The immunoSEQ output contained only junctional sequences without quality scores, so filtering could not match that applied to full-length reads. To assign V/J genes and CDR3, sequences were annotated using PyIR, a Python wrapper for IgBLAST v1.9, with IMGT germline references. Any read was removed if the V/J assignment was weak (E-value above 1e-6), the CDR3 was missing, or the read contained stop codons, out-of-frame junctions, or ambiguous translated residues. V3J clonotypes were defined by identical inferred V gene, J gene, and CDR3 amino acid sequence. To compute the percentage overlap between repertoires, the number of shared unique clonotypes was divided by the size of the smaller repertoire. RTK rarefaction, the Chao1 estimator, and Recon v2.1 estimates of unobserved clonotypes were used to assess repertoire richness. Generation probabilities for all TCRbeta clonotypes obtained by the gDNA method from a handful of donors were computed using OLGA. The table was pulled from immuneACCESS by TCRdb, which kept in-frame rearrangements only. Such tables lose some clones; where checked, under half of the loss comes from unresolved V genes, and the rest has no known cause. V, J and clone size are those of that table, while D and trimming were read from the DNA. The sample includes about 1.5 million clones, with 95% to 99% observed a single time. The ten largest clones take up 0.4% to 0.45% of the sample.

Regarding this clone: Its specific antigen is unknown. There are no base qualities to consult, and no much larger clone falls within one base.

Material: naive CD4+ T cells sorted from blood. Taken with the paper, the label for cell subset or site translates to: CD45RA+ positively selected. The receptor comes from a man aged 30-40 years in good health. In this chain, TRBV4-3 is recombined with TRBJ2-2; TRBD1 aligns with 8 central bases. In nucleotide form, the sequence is TGCGCCAGCAGCCAAGATCTCATTCAGGGGGCTTCGAACACCGGGGAGCTGTTTTTT. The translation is CASSQDLIQGASNTGELFF.